The present T cell receptor (beta chain) was sequenced within a study of OX40 agonist ivuxolimab in advanced cancers. Overall study results and limits: Relative to CD4+, CD8+ T cells held more expanded clones on average.

Regarding this clone: Its target is unknown.

The V gene end was trimmed by 1 base and the J gene end by 5 bases; junction bases not matched to a gene: 19. The V gene's germline CDR1 is WNHNN and CDR2 SYGVQD (reference sequence). CDR3 length equals 19 residues. The table came from immunoSEQ multiplex PCR; TCRdb's copy has only in-frame clones and leaves some out. This table has 54,000 or so clones, 84% appearing once. The TCR was taken from an adult with an advanced solid tumor such as melanoma, head and neck, liver or kidney cancer. Sequences were derived from CD4+ or CD8+ T cells sorted from blood, sampled in a trial of the OX40 agonist ivuxolimab. The chain has TRBV10-1 and TRBJ1-1; TRBD1 aligns across 7 bases. The CDR3 sequence: CASSEFEAGAQGTWTEAFF. CDR3 coding DNA: TGCGCCAGCAGTGAGTTCGAAGCAGGGGCACAGGGGACGTGGACTGAAGCTTTCTTT.